The next 11 T cell receptor beta chains were all read from a single sample in a study of T cell responses to AZD1222 COVID-19 vaccine. TCRdb's table, derived via immunoSEQ multiplex PCR, lists solely in-frame clones and lacks some. The sample lists 130,000 to 150,000 clones, 75% to 95% occurring once. The source material was peripheral blood, sampled on day 0 of AZD1222 vaccination. The receptors were sampled from an adult in good health.

This rearrangement joins TRBV27 to TRBJ1-5, with 10 bases fitting TRBD1. The CDR3 contains 17 residues. CDR1 MNHEY and CDR2 SMNVEV come from the germline V gene (reference sequence). The junction had 10 bases not matched to a gene; V was cut back by 6 bases and J by 2 bases. CDR3 residues: CASRRTGGPGGNQPQHF. The DNA of the CDR3 is TGTGCCAGCAGACGGACAGGGGGGCCAGGGGGCAATCAGCCCCAGCATTTT.

This chain uses TRBV3-1 (or the pseudogene TRBV3-2) with TRBJ1-6; D gene unclear. From germline, CDR1 is LGHDT and CDR2 YNNKEL (reference sequence). The CDR3 loop spans 13 amino acids. V was clipped by 0 bases and J by 7 bases, with 4 bases between them. CDR3 DNA: TGTGCCAGCAGCCAAGACCTCAATTCACCCCTCCACTTT. Protein product: CASSQDLNSPLHF.

CDR3 amino acids: CASGSGGRALYEQYF. The CDR3 region has the DNA TGTGCCAGCGGCTCAGGCGGGAGGGCCCTCTACGAGCAGTACTTC. The J gene is TRBJ2-7, the V gene TRBV28; 9 bases are shared with TRBD2. V lost 8 bases, J lost 3 bases, and 11 bases stayed unmatched. The CDR3 sequence is 15 residues long. Germline V lookup: CDR1 MDHEN, CDR2 SYDVKM.

The chain uses TRBV3-1 (or the pseudogene TRBV3-2) and TRBJ2-7; D is ambiguous. Trimming removed 1 base from V and 4 bases from J, with 26 bases in between. The CDR3 is made up of 19 amino acids. Germline V gene data show CDR1 as LGHDT and CDR2 as YNNKEL (reference sequence). The CDR3: CASSQAPVWATRVGYEQYF. The CDR3 DNA reads TGTGCCAGCAGCCAAGCTCCCGTATGGGCTACCCGTGTAGGTTACGAGCAGTACTTC.

The V call is TRBV30, the J call TRBJ2-2, with a weak D call TRBD1 (5 bases). The V end was cut by 0 bases, the J end by 3 bases, with 8 bases between. The CDR3 extends over 14 amino acids. Germline loops: CDR1 GTSNPN, CDR2 SVGIG (reference sequence). As DNA, the CDR3 is TGTGCCTGGAGTGTTTCAGGGTACACCGGGGAGCTGTTTTTT. Translated, it gives CAWSVSGYTGELFF.

This chain joins TRBV27 and TRBJ2-3, with 7 bases identical to TRBD2. Germline assignment: CDR1 MNHEY and CDR2 SMNVEV (reference sequence). V dropped 5 bases and J dropped 3; count of bases not matched to a gene: 11. The CDR3 loop spans 16 amino acids. The CDR3 spells CASSPRSWGGTDTQYF. CDR3 nucleotides: TGTGCCAGCAGTCCACGGTCTTGGGGGGGGACAGATACGCAGTATTTT.

V usage is TRBV9 and J usage is TRBJ1-1, with a tentative D call TRBD1 (6 bases). The CDR3 totals 14 residues. V gave up 0 bases and J gave up 7 bases, with 13 bases separating them. Germline CDR1 reads SGDLS; CDR2 reads YYNGEE. CDR3 nucleotide sequence: TGTGCCAGCAGCGTAGGGCAGGGAGGGGGTGAAGCTTTCTTT. It yields the protein CASSVGQGGGEAFF.

This chain links TRBV27 with TRBJ2-2, with 8 nucleotides matching TRBD2. Germline lookup yields CDR1 MNHEY and CDR2 SMNVEV (reference sequence). The CDR3 covers 15 residues. Unmatched junction bases numbered 4, after V lost 2 bases and J lost 5 bases. The CDR3 nucleotides are TGTGCCAGCAGTTTAGCGGGAGGTGGTACCGGGGAGCTGTTTTTT. It encodes CASSLAGGGTGELFF.

The genes are TRBV11-2 and TRBJ1-2, with D possibly being TRBD1 (5 bases). The germline V gene has CDR1 SGHAT and CDR2 FQNNGV. This CDR3 is 12 amino acids long. Trimming shortened V by 6 bases and J by 6 bases, and 11 bases separated the two germline ends. CDR3 loop: CASSREGDGYTF. CDR3 bases: TGTGCCAGCAGTAGAGAAGGGGATGGCTACACCTTC.

This rearrangement joins TRBV30 to TRBJ1-2, with TRBD1 as a possible D gene (6 bases). The CDR3 is 13 amino acids. Germline lookup yields CDR1 GTSNPN and CDR2 SVGIG (reference sequence). The V and J ends lost 5 bases and 4 bases respectively, with 14 bases between them. Here the CDR3 DNA reads TGTGCCTGGCTAGCAGGGGCCGGCTATGGCTACACCTTC. Residues: CAWLAGAGYGYTF.

The CDR3 region has the DNA TGTGCCAGCAGTGAATTAGAGGGATTAGGCTATGGCTACACCTTC. It is translated as CASSELEGLGYGYTF. This chain links TRBV6-1 with TRBJ1-2; D call uncertain. Trimming took 2 bases from V and 4 from J, leaving 14 bases between them. The CDR3 totals 15 residues. Germline V CDR1 and CDR2: MNHNS, SASEGT.